Listed here is a single T cell receptor (beta chain). The antigen is unknown. The CDR3 sequence is 11 residues long. Trimming cost V 3 bases and J 9 bases, with 8 bases left between them. Looked up from germline, CDR1 is SGHTA and CDR2 is FQGNSA. The data belong to a study of T cell responses to AZD1222 COVID-19 vaccine. Broader study findings: Following two doses of AZD1222, Spike-specific TCR breadth and depth rose. Repertoires were obtained solely post-peak T cell response. Nearly half of spike-specific TCRs reportedly target unmutated variant regions. Possibly, clonal diversity was underestimated; donors were largely white British and included more females.

The repertoire was sequenced with immunoSEQ multiplex PCR; TCRdb's copy has only in-frame clones and lacks some. Among some 130,000 clones, roughly 85% were seen once, and the ten largest hold 7.9%. This TCR came from an adult who received the MenACWY meningococcal vaccine as a control. The material was peripheral blood, obtained 28 days after the second dose of the MenACWY control vaccine. This chain connects TRBV7-2 to TRBJ1-1; D is unresolved. The CDR3, as DNA: TGTGCCAGCAGCTTTTCGTCAAAAGCTTTCTTT. This codes for CASSFSSKAFF.